This T cell receptor beta chain came from a study of vaccination effects on CD4 cells after COVID-19. Study-level information: Vaccine administered to participants consisted of two doses of either BNT162b2 or mRNA-1273. Two million PBMC per well received approximately 10 IU/ml IL-2 and roughly 10 ug/ml peptides in culture. Study-level points and caveats: Convalescent patients were scarce in the study, and it lacked early post-infection timepoints.

Culture lasted roughly 9 days before CD4+ T cell isolation. It was on days 3 and 7 that half the medium was replaced with IL-2 medium. Germline loops: CDR1 SGHRS, CDR2 YFSETQ. V was cut by 1 base and J by 3 bases, with 8 bases left in between. The CDR3 contains 14 residues. Assay used: immunoSEQ multiplex PCR; TCRdb lists only in-frame clones, some missing. The sample lists around 37,000 clones; 65% to 80% were seen once. This clone was counted only a few times. Its antigen is unknown. The sample in question was CD4+ T cells from PBMCs cultured without peptide, obtained before COVID-19 vaccination. This receptor was identified in a human donor who received a COVID-19 vaccine. The V gene is TRBV5-1, the J gene TRBJ2-4; maybe TRBD1 (5 bases). This CDR3 reads CASSLSQGKNIQYF. CDR3 DNA: TGCGCCAGCAGCTTGAGTCAGGGCAAAAACATTCAGTACTTC.